This T cell receptor (beta chain) was found in a study of cytomegalovirus exposure and HLA in healthy donors. The CDR3 consists of 15 residues. J gave up 1 base and V 6 bases, and 9 bases lay outside the gene matches. The V gene's germline CDR1 is ENHRY and CDR2 SYGVKD. TCRdb keeps only in-frame clones here, not all; method: immunoSEQ multiplex PCR. This table has 130,000 to 150,000 clones, roughly 90% appearing once. Sequencing was carried out using PBMCs. The rearrangement joins TRBV10-3 to TRBJ2-7, with TRBD2 matching over 7 bases. This TCR derives from a man younger than 30 in good health and CMV-seropositive. CDR3 nucleotide sequence: TGTGCCATCAGGGGGAGGGAGCAGGATTCCTACGAGCAGTACTTC. This gives the protein CAIRGREQDSYEQYF.